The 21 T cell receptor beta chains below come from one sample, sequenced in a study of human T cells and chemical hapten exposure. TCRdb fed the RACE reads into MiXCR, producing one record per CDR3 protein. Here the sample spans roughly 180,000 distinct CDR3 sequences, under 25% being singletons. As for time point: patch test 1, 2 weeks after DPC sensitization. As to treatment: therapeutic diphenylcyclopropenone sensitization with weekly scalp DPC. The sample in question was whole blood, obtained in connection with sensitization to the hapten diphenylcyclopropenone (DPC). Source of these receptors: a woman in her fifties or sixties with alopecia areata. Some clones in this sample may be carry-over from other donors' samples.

The CDR3, as DNA: TGTGCCAGCTCAGGGGACAGGTTTTACTCCTACGAGCAGTACTTC. Protein sequence: CASSGDRFYSYEQYF. This rearrangement joins TRBV18 to TRBJ2-7, with 8 bases fitting TRBD1. Germline loops: CDR1 KGHSH, CDR2 LQKENI. This CDR3 is built from 15 residues. The V and J ends lost 5 bases and 0 bases, in that order; junction bases with no gene match: 6.

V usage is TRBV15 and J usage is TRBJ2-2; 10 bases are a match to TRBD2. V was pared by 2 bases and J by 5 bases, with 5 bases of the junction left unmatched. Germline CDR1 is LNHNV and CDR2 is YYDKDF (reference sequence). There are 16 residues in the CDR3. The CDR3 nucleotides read TGTGCCACCAGCAGACTAGCGGGAGTAGTTACCGGGGAGCTGTTTTTT. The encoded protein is CATSRLAGVVTGELFF. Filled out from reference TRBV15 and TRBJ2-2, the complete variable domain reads DAMVIQNPRYQVTQFGKPVTLSCSQTLNHNVMYWYQQKSSQAPKLLFHYYDKDFNNEADTPDNFQSRRPNTSFCFLDIRSPGLGDTAMYLCATSRLAGVVTGELFFGEGSRLTVL.

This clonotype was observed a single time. In nucleotides, the CDR3 is TGCGCCAGCAGCTTGGAGGGCCAGTCTGAGCCCCAGCATTTT. Its translation: CASSLEGQSEPQHF. This rearrangement joins TRBV5-1 to TRBJ1-5; D gene unclear. The V and J ends lost 0 bases and 8 bases respectively, with 12 bases between them. Germline loops: CDR1 SGHRS, CDR2 YFSETQ. The CDR3 covers 14 residues.

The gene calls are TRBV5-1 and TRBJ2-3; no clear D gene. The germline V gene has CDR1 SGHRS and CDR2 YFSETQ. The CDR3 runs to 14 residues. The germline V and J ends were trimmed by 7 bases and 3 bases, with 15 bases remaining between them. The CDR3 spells CASGLPPETDTQYF. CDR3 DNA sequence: TGCGCCAGCGGCCTGCCCCCGGAGACAGATACGCAGTATTTT.

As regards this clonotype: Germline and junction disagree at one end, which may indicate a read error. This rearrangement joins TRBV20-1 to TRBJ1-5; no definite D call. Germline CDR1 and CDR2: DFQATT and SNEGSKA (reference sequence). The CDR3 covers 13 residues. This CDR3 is CSASTDSNQPRHF. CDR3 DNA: TGCAGTGCTAGCACGGATAGCAATCAGCCCCGGCATTTT.

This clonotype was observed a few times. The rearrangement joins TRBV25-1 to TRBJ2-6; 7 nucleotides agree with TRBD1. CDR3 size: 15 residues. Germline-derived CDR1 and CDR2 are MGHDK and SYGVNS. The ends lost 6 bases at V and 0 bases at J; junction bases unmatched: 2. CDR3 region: CASSSGGSGANVLTF. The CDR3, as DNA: TGTGCCAGCAGCTCAGGGGGCTCTGGGGCCAACGTCCTGACTTTC.

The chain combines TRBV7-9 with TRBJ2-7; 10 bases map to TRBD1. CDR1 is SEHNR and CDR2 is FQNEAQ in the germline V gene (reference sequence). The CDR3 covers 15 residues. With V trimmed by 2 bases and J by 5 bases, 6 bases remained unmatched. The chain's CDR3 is CASSLTGTGVHEQYF. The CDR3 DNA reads TGTGCCAGCAGCTTAACCGGGACAGGGGTCCACGAGCAGTACTTC.

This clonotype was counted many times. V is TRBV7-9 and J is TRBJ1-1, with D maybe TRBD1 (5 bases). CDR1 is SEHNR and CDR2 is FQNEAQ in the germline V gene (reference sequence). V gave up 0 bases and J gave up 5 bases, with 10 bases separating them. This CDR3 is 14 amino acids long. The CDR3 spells CASSLAGAGTEAFF. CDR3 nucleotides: TGTGCCAGCAGCTTAGCAGGGGCGGGTACTGAAGCTTTCTTT.

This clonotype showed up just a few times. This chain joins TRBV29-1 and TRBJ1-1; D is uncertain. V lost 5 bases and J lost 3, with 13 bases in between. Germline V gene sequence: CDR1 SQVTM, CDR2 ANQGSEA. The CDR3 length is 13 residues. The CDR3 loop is CSVRRNRDTEAFF. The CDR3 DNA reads TGCAGCGTTCGACGGAATAGGGACACTGAAGCTTTCTTT.

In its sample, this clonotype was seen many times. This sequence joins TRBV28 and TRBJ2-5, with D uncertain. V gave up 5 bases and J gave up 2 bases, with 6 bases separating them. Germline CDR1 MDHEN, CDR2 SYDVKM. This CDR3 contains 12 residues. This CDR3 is CASSSPQETQYF. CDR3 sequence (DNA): TGTGCCAGCAGTAGCCCTCAAGAGACCCAGTACTTC.

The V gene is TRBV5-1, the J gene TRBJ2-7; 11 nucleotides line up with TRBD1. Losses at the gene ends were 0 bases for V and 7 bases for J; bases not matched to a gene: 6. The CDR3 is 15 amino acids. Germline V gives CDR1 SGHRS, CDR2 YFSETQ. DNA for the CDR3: TGCGCCAGCAGCTTGGCCGGGACAGGGGGTATGGAGCAGTACTTC. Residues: CASSLAGTGGMEQYF.

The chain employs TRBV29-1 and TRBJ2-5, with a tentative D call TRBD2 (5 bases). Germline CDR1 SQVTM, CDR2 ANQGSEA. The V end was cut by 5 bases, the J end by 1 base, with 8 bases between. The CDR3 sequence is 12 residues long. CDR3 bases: TGCAGCGTTAGCCTAGCCCAAGAGACCCAGTACTTC. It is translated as CSVSLAQETQYF.

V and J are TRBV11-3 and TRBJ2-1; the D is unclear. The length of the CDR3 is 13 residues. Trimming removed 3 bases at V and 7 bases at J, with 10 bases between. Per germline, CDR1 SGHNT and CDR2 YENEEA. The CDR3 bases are TGTGCCAGCAGCTTGGGCCCCACTAATGAGCAGTTCTTC. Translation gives CASSLGPTNEQFF.

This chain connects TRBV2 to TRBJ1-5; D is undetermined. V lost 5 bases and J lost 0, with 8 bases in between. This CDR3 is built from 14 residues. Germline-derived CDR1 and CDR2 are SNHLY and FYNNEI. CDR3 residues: CASSQHDSNQPQHF. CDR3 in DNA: TGTGCCAGCAGTCAACACGATAGCAATCAGCCCCAGCATTTT.

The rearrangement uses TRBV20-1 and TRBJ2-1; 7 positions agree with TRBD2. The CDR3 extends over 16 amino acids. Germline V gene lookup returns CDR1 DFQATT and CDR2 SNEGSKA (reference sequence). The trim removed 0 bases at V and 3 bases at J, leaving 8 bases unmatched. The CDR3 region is CSARDSGGGGYNEQFF. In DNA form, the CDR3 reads TGCAGTGCTAGAGATTCGGGGGGAGGAGGCTACAATGAGCAGTTCTTC.

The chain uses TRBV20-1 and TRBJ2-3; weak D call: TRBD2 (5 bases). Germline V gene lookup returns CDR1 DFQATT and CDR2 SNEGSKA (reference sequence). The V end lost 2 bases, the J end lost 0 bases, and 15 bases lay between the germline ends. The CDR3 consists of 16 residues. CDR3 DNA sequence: TGCAGTGCTAGAACGGGCAGCGGAACTAGCACAGATACGCAGTATTTT. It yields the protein CSARTGSGTSTDTQYF.

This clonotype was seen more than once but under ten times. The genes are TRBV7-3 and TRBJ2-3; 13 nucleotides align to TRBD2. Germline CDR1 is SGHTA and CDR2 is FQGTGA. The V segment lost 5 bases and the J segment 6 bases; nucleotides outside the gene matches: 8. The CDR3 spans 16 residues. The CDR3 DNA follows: TGTGCCAGCAGCATGGGGACTAGCGGGATTGTCGATACGCAGTATTTT. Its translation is CASSMGTSGIVDTQYF.

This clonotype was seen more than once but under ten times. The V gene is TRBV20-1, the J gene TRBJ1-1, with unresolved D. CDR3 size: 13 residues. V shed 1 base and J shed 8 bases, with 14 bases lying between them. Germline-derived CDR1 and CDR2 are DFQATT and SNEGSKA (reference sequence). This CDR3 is CSARVPTSFEAFF. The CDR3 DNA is TGCAGTGCTAGAGTTCCGACCTCCTTCGAAGCTTTCTTT.

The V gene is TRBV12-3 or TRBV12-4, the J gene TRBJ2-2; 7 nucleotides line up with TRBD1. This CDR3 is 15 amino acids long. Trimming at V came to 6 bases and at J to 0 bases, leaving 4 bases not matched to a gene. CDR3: CASRGTGANTGELFF. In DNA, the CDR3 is TGTGCCAGCAGAGGAACAGGGGCGAACACCGGGGAGCTGTTTTTT.

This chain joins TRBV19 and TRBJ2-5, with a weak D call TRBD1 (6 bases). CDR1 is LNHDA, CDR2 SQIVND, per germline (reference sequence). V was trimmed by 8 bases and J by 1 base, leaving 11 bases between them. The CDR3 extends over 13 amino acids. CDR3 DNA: TGTGCCAGTGGTACAGGGATCCAAGAGACCCAGTACTTC. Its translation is CASGTGIQETQYF. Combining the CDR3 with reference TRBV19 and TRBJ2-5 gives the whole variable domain DGGITQSPKYLFRKEGQNVTLSCEQNLNHDAMYWYRQDPGQGLRLIYYSQIVNDFQKGDIAEGYSVSREKKESFPLTVTSAQKNPTAFYLCASGTGIQETQYFGPGTRLLVL.

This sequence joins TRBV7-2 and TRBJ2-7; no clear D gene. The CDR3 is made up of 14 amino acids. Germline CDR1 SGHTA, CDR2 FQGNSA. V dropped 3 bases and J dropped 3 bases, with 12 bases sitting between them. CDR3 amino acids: CASSLSPRNYEQYF. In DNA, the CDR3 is TGTGCCAGCAGCTTGTCCCCTCGAAACTACGAGCAGTACTTC.